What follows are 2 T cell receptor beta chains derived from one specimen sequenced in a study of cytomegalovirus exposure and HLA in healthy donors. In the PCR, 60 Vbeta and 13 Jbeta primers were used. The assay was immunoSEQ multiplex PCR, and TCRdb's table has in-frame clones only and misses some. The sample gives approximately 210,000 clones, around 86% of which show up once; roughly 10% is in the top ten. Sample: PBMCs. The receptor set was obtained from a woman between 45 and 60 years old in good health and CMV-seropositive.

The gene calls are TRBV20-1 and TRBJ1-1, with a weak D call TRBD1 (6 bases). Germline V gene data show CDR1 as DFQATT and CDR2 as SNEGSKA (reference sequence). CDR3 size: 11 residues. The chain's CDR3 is CRGGPGAEAFF. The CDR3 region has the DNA TGCAGGGGGGGGCCGGGTGCTGAAGCTTTCTTT.

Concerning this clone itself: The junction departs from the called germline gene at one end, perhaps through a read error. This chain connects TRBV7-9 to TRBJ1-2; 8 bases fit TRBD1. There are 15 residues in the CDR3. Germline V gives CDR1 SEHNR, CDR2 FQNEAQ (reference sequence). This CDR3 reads CSSSSAGGRGHGYTF. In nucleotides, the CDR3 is TGTTCCAGCAGCTCCGCCGGGGGCAGGGGGCATGGCTACACCTTC.